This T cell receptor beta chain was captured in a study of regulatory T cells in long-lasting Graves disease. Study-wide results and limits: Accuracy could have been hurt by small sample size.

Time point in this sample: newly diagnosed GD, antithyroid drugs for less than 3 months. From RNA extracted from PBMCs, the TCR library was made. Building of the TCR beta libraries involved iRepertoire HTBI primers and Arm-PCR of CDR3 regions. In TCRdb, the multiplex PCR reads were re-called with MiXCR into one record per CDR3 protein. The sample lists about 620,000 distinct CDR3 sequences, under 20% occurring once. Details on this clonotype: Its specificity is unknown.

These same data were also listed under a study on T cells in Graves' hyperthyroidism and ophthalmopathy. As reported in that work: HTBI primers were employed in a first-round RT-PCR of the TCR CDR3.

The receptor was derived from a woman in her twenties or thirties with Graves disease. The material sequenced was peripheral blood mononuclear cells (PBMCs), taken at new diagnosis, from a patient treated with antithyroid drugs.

The CDR3 region is CSALPGPSTDTQYF. CDR3 DNA: TGCAGTGCCCTGCCGGGGCCCAGCACAGATACGCAGTATTTT. The chain recombines TRBV20-1 with TRBJ2-3; D may correspond to TRBD1 or TRBD2 (5 bases each). Trimming left V 6 bases short and J 0 bases short, with 13 bases between. CDR1 DFQATT and CDR2 SNEGSKA come from the germline V gene (reference sequence). The CDR3 spans 14 residues.